The clone carrying this T cell receptor beta chain appeared once. Its target is unknown. The data belong to a study of cytomegalovirus exposure and HLA in healthy donors. Study-level background: Tens of millions of unique TCR sequences came from HLA-typed donors in an early release. Study observations and caveats: DRB1 showed the most TCR associations and HLA-C the fewest in a later analysis, as rates varied by HLA locus. Altogether, 160 or so TCR beta chains were recorded as cytomegalovirus-associated.

The PCR used 60 Vbeta and 13 Jbeta primers. Here immunoSEQ multiplex PCR was the method, and the copy in TCRdb shows in-frame clones only, minus some. The table records tens of thousands of clones, approximately 70% of them present only once. Germline V CDR1 and CDR2: SGHDT, YYEEEE. V was pared by 3 bases and J by 7 bases, with 10 bases between. The CDR3 extends over 12 amino acids. Source material: PBMCs. This chain connects TRBV5-6 to TRBJ1-1, with D possibly matching TRBD1 (5 bases). The receptor comes from a man aged 30 to 39 in good health and CMV-seronegative. The CDR3 loop is CASSYQGGEAFF. The CDR3 region has the DNA TGTGCCAGCAGCTACCAGGGAGGTGAAGCTTTCTTT.